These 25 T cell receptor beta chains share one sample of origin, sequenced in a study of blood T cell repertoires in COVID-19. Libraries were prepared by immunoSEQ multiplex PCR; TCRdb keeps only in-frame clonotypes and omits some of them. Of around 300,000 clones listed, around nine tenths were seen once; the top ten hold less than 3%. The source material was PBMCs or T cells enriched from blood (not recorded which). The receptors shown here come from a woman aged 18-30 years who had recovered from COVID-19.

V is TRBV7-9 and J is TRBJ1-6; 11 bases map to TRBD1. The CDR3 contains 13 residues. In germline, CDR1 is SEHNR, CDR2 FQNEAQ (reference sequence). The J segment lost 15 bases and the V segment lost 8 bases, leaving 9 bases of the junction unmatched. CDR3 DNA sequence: TGTGCCAGCGACGGACAGGGGGCCTCCCTCCTCCACTTT. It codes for CASDGQGASLLHF.

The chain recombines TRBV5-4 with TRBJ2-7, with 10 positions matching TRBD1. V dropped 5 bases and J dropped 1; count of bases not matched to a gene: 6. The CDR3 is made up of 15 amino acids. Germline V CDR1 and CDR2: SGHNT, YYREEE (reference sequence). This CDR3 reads CASSQPGQGSYEQYF. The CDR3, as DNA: TGTGCCAGCAGTCAACCGGGACAGGGGTCCTACGAGCAGTACTTC.

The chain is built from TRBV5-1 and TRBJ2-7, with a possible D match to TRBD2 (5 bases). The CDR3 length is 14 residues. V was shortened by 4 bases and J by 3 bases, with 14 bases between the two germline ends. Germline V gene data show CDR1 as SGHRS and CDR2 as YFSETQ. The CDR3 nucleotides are TGCGCCAGCAGCCCCAGTCCCGGGAACTACGAGCAGTACTTC. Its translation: CASSPSPGNYEQYF.

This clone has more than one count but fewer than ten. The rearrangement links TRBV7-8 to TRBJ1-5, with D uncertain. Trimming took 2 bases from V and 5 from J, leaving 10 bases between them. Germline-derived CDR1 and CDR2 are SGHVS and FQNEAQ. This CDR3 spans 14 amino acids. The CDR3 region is CASSLKAPHQPQHF. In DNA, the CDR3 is TGTGCCAGCAGCTTAAAAGCTCCCCATCAGCCCCAGCATTTT.

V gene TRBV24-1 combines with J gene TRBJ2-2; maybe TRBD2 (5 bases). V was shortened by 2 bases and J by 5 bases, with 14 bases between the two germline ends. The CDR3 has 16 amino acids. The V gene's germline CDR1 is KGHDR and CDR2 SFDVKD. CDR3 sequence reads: CATSDSPQRRTGELFF. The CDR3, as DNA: TGTGCCACCAGTGATTCACCACAGAGGAGGACCGGGGAGCTGTTTTTT.

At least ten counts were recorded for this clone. CDR3 sequence reads: CASSEAMRGWRSPLHF. CDR3 bases: TGTGCCAGCAGTGAAGCTATGCGGGGGTGGCGTTCACCCCTCCACTTT. The V gene is TRBV2, the J gene TRBJ1-6, with D possibly TRBD1 on 5 matching bases. The V end was cut by 0 bases, the J end by 9 bases, with 15 bases between. In germline, CDR1 is SNHLY, CDR2 FYNNEI. The length of the CDR3 is 16 residues.

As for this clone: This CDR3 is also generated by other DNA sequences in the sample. CDR3: CASSLGQGTQPQHF. The CDR3 DNA sequence: TGCGCCAGCAGCTTGGGACAGGGGACTCAGCCCCAGCATTTT. The chain recombines TRBV5-1 with TRBJ1-5, with 8 bases lining up with TRBD1. V shed 0 bases and J 6 bases; nucleotides not matched to a gene: 2. This CDR3 has 14 residues. The germline CDR1 and CDR2 sequences are SGHRS and YFSETQ.

In nucleotides, the CDR3 is TGTGCCAGCAGTTCCCCGCCGGGACAGACCTACGAGCAGTACTTC. Residues: CASSSPPGQTYEQYF. V usage is TRBV27 and J usage is TRBJ2-7; 7 bases align to TRBD1. Trimming took 4 bases from V and 2 from J; bases not matched to a gene: 8. The CDR3 spans 15 residues. Germline V gene lookup returns CDR1 MNHEY and CDR2 SMNVEV (reference sequence).

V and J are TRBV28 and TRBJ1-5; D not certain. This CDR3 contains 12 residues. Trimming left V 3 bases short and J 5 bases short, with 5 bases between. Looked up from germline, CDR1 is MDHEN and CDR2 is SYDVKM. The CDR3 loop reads CASSLSDQPQHF. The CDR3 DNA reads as TGTGCCAGCAGTTTGAGCGATCAGCCCCAGCATTTT.

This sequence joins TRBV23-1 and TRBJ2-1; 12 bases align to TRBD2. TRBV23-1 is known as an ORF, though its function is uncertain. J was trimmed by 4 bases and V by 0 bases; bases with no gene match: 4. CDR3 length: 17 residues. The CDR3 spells CASSQSPSGGDYNEQFF. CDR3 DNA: TGCGCCAGCAGTCAATCGCCTAGCGGGGGGGATTACAATGAGCAGTTCTTC.

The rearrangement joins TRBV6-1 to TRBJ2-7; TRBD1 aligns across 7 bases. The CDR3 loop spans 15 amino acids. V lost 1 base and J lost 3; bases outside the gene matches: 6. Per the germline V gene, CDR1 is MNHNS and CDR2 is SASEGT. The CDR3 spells CASSEEGTDYYEQYF. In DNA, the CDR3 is TGTGCCAGCAGTGAAGAAGGGACAGATTACTACGAGCAGTACTTC.

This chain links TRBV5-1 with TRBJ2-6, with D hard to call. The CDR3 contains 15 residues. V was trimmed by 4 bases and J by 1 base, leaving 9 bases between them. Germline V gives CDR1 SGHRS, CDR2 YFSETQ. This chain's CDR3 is CASSITLSGANVLTF. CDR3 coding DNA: TGCGCCAGCAGCATCACTTTATCTGGGGCCAACGTCCTGACTTTC.

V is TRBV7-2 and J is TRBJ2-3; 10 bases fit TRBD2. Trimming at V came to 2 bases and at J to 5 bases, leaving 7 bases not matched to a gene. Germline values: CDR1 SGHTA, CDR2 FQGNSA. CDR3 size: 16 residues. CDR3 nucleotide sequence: TGTGCCAGCAGCTTACCCCCTAGCGGGGGTAGAGATACGCAGTATTTT. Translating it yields CASSLPPSGGRDTQYF.

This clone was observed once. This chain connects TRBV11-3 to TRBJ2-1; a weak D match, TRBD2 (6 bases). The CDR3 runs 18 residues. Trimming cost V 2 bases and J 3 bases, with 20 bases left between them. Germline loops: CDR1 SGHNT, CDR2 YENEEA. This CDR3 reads CASSLMFGTEPNYNEQFF. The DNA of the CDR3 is TGTGCCAGCAGCTTAATGTTCGGGACTGAACCCAACTACAATGAGCAGTTCTTC.

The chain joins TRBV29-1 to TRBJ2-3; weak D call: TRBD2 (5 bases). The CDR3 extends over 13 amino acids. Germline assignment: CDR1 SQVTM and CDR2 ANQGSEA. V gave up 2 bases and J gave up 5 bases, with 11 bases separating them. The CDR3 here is CSVERAGKDTQYF. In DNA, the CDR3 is TGCAGCGTTGAACGGGCCGGGAAAGATACGCAGTATTTT.

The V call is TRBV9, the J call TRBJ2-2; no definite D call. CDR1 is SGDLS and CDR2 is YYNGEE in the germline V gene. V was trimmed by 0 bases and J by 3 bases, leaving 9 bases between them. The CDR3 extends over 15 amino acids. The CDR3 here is CASSVGATYTGELFF. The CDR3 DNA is TGTGCCAGCAGCGTAGGAGCTACCTACACCGGGGAGCTGTTTTTT. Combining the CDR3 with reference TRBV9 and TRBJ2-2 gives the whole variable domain DSGVTQTPKHLITATGQRVTLRCSPRSGDLSVYWYQQSLDQGLQFLIQYYNGEERAKGNILERFSAQQFPDLHSELNLSSLELGDSALYFCASSVGATYTGELFFGEGSRLTVL.

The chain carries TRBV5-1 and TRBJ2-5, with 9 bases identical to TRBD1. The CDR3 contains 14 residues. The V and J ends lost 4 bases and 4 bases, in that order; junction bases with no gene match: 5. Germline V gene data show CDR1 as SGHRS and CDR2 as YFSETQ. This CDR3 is CASSPGTGSETQYF. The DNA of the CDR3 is TGCGCCAGCAGCCCCGGGACAGGGTCAGAGACCCAGTACTTC.

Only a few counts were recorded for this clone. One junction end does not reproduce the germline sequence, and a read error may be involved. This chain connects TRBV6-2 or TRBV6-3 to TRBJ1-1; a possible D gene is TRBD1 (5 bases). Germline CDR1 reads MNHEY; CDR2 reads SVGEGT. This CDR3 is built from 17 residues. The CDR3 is CASSYSHSDVEDTEAFF. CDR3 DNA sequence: TGTGCCAGCAGTTACTCTCATTCGGACGTCGAGGACACCGAAGCTTTCTTT.

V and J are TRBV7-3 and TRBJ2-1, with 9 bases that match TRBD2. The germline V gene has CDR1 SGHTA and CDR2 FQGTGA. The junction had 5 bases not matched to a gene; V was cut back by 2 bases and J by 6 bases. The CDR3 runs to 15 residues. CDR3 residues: CASSLAGGGGNEQFF. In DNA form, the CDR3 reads TGTGCCAGCAGCTTAGCGGGAGGGGGTGGCAATGAGCAGTTCTTC.

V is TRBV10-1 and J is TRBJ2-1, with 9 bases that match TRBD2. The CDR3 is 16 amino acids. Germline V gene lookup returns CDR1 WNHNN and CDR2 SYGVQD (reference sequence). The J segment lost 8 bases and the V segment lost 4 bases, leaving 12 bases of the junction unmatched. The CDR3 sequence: CASSASSGAPIDEQFF. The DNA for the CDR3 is TGCGCCAGCAGTGCCTCTAGCGGGGCCCCCATAGATGAGCAGTTCTTC.

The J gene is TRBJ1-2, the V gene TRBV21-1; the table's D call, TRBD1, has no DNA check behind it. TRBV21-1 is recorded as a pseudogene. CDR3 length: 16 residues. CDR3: CASSVRCRQGDYGYTF. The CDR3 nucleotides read TGTGCCAGCAGTGTCCGGTGTCGGCAGGGTGACTATGGCTACACCTTC.

CDR3 loop: CASSSRIAGETQETQYF. The CDR3, as DNA: TGTGCCAGCAGCTCGCGAATAGCGGGAGAAACCCAAGAGACCCAGTACTTC. The rearrangement links TRBV7-2 to TRBJ2-5, with 9 nucleotides matching TRBD2. The CDR3 contains 17 residues. The germline V gene encodes CDR1 SGHTA and CDR2 FQGNSA. The V gene end was trimmed by 4 bases and the J gene end by 1 base; junction bases not matched to a gene: 10.

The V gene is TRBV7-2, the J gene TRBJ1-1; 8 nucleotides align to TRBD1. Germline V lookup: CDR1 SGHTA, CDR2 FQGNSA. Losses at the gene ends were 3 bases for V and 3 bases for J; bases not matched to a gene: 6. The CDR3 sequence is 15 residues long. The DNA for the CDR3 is TGTGCCAGCAGCTTCACAGGGGGGGAGGACACTGAAGCTTTCTTT. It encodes CASSFTGGEDTEAFF.

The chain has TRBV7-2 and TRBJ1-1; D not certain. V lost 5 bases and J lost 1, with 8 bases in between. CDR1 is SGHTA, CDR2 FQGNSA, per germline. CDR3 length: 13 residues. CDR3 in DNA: TGTGCCAGCAGCCCCGGTCGGAACACTGAAGCTTTCTTT. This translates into CASSPGRNTEAFF.

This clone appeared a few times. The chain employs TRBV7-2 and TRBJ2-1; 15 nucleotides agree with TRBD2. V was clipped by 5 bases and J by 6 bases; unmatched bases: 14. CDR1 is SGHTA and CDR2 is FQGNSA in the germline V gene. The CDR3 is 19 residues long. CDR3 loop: CASSPRTSGGAPVGNEQFF. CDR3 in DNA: TGTGCCAGCAGCCCGAGGACTAGCGGGGGGGCCCCCGTGGGCAATGAGCAGTTCTTC. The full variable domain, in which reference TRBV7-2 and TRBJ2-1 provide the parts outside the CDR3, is GAGVSQSPSNKVTEKGKDVELRCDPISGHTALYWYRQSLGQGLEFLIYFQGNSAPDKSGLPSDRFSAERTGGSVSTLTIQRTQQEDSAVYLCASSPRTSGGAPVGNEQFFGPGTRLTVL.